Listed below are T cell receptor beta chains from one sample, sequenced in a study of cytomegalovirus exposure and HLA in healthy donors. Clones were read by immunoSEQ multiplex PCR, and TCRdb kept only the in-frame ones, dropping some. The table shows about 110,000 clones, with 76% occurring only once. Sequencing was done on a sample of PBMCs. These receptors came from a man younger than 45 in good health and CMV-seropositive. Each CDR3 is given with its conserved first and last residue. The D gene is left open where the match is weak. Some rows mark clone size as missing; the rest say once, few, many or name a class of expanded clone.

v_gene	abundance	d_gene	j_gene	CDR3aa	CDR3nt
TRBV28	once	.	TRBJ2-5	CASSLGGFRQETQYF	TGTGCCAGCAGTTTAGGGGGGTTTAGGCAAGAGACCCAGTACTTC
TRBV28	.	TRBD1	TRBJ1-5	CASSLFLTGGNQPQHF	TGTGCCAGCAGTTTATTCTTGACAGGGGGCAATCAGCCCCAGCATTTT
TRBV5-6	.	TRBD2	TRBJ2-3	CASSLLASGDTDTQYF	TGTGCCAGCAGCTTGTTGGCTAGCGGGGATACAGATACGCAGTATTTT
TRBV19	.	TRBD2	TRBJ2-1	CASSMPGTSGDEQFF	TGTGCCAGTAGTATGCCCGGGACTAGCGGGGATGAGCAGTTCTTC
TRBV27	few	.	TRBJ2-6	CASSFLTGEAAGANVLTF	TGTGCCAGCAGTTTTCTCACAGGGGAGGCGGCTGGGGCCAACGTCCTGACTTTC
TRBV5-4	.	.	TRBJ1-1	CASSLANRNTEAFF	TGTGCCAGCAGCTTAGCTAACAGGAACACTGAAGCTTTCTTT
TRBV11-2	once	TRBD1	TRBJ1-3	CASSIGTVTGNTIYF	TGTGCCAGCAGCATCGGGACAGTCACTGGAAACACCATATATTTT
TRBV27	.	TRBD1	TRBJ1-1	CASSLSQGVTEAFF	TGTGCCAGCAGTTTATCGCAGGGGGTGACTGAAGCTTTCTTT
TRBV2	few	TRBD1	TRBJ1-5	CASRDRGHNQPQHF	TGTGCCAGCAGAGACAGGGGCCACAATCAGCCCCAGCATTTT
TRBV7-8	few	.	TRBJ2-3	CASSLFNRENTDTQYF	TGTGCCAGCAGCTTATTTAACAGGGAGAACACAGATACGCAGTATTTT
TRBV5-6	.	.	TRBJ2-7	CASSLGRNSYEQYF	TGTGCCAGCAGCTTGGGCAGGAACTCCTACGAGCAGTACTTC
TRBV7-9	.	.	TRBJ1-5	CASSFSGRDQPQHF	TGTGCCAGCAGCTTTTCCGGGCGGGATCAGCCCCAGCATTTT
TRBV28	.	TRBD1	TRBJ2-3	CASSPRDRVGDTQYF	TGTGCCAGCAGCCCGCGGGACAGGGTGGGAGATACGCAGTATTTT
TRBV11-3	.	TRBD1	TRBJ2-3	CASSLAGQGVQYF	TGTGCCAGCAGCTTAGCGGGACAGGGGGTACAGTATTTT
TRBV5-4	.	TRBD1	TRBJ2-2	CASSHRDRGRTNTGELFF	TGTGCCAGCAGCCACCGGGACAGGGGTAGGACGAACACCGGGGAGCTGTTTTTT
TRBV7-8	.	TRBD1	TRBJ2-7	CASSPGTGVQYF	TGTGCCAGCAGCCCCGGGACAGGGGTACAGTACTTC
TRBV7-9	.	.	TRBJ2-2	CASSPDWTGELFF	TGTGCCAGCAGCCCGGACTGGACCGGGGAGCTGTTTTTT
TRBV7-9	.	.	TRBJ2-7	CASSPTGRDEQYF	TGTGCCAGCAGCCCGACAGGAAGGGACGAGCAGTACTTC
TRBV30	.	TRBD2	TRBJ2-1	CAWSAGGRPNEQFF	TGTGCCTGGAGTGCGGGGGGGCGGCCCAATGAGCAGTTCTTC
TRBV6-9	.	TRBD1	TRBJ1-5	CASRGQGAWDVSNQPQHF	TGTGCCAGCAGAGGACAGGGGGCGTGGGATGTGAGCAATCAGCCCCAGCATTTT
TRBV27	.	TRBD1	TRBJ1-1	CASQTGGYTEAFF	TGTGCCAGCCAAACAGGGGGCTACACTGAAGCTTTCTTT
TRBV9	.	TRBD1	TRBJ2-7	CASSDRGIEQYF	TGTGCCAGCAGCGACAGGGGGATCGAGCAGTACTTC
TRBV9	.	TRBD2	TRBJ2-5	CASSDSLYSGVETQYF	TGTGCCAGCAGCGACTCACTTTACAGCGGGGTGGAGACCCAGTACTTC
TRBV5-4	.	.	TRBJ2-1	CASSLGGPDNEQFF	TGTGCCAGCAGCTTGGGCGGGCCTGACAATGAGCAGTTCTTC
TRBV7-8	.	.	TRBJ1-4	CATSTGSEKLFF	TGTGCCACCTCTACAGGGAGCGAAAAACTGTTTTTT
TRBV5-6	few	TRBD2	TRBJ2-1	CASWGGYGEQFF	TGTGCCAGTTGGGGGGGGTACGGTGAGCAGTTCTTC
TRBV4-2	.	TRBD1	TRBJ1-4	CASSLAGGGPNEKLFF	TGTGCCAGCAGCCTCGCAGGGGGCGGTCCGAATGAAAAACTGTTTTTT
TRBV7-6	.	TRBD1	TRBJ1-6	CASSLDRVPLSPLHF	TGTGCCAGCAGCTTGGACAGGGTTCCCCTCTCACCCCTCCACTTT
TRBV28	.	TRBD2	TRBJ2-3	CASSEGTRADTQYF	TGTGCCAGCAGCGAGGGGACTAGGGCCGATACGCAGTATTTT
TRBV7-7	.	.	TRBJ1-1	CASDRVTEAFF	TGTGCCAGCGATCGGGTTACTGAAGCTTTCTTT
TRBV2	.	TRBD1	TRBJ1-2	CASSAQGQSYGYTF	TGTGCCAGCAGTGCCCAGGGACAGTCTTATGGCTACACCTTC
TRBV7-9	.	TRBD1	TRBJ1-2	CASGTGDPYGYTF	TGTGCCAGTGGGACAGGTGATCCCTATGGCTACACCTTC
TRBV19	.	.	TRBJ1-5	CASSIPGDDSNQPQHF	TGTGCCAGTAGTATTCCAGGTGACGATAGCAATCAGCCCCAGCATTTT
TRBV14	.	.	TRBJ1-1	CASSPRSGYTEAFF	TGTGCCAGCAGCCCCCGGAGCGGATACACTGAAGCTTTCTTT
TRBV19	.	TRBD1	TRBJ2-7	CASSPSGQGHLGEQYF	TGTGCCAGTAGTCCCTCGGGACAGGGGCATTTGGGAGAGCAGTACTTC
TRBV28	.	.	TRBJ1-2	CASSLGTGSYGYTF	TGTGCCAGCAGTTTGGGAACAGGGTCCTATGGCTACACCTTC
TRBV18	.	TRBD2	TRBJ2-5	CASSPGTSGTQYF	TGTGCCAGCTCACCGGGGACTAGCGGGACCCAGTACTTC
TRBV28	.	.	TRBJ1-1	CASNLKLGEDTEAFF	TGTGCCAGCAACCTGAAGTTGGGGGAGGACACTGAAGCTTTCTTT
TRBV5-1	.	TRBD1	TRBJ2-1	CASSARDRGDEQFF	TGCGCCAGCAGCGCCCGGGACAGGGGTGATGAGCAGTTCTTC
TRBV27	.	TRBD1	TRBJ1-6	CASRTGQGRSPLHF	TGTGCCAGCAGAACTGGACAGGGGAGGTCACCCCTCCACTTT
TRBV2	.	TRBD1	TRBJ1-6	CASILDRNGSPLHF	TGTGCCAGCATTCTGGACAGGAACGGGTCACCCCTCCACTTT
TRBV2	.	.	TRBJ1-1	CASGLTGSMNTEAFF	TGTGCCAGTGGGTTAACAGGGTCCATGAACACTGAAGCTTTCTTT
TRBV5-4	.	.	TRBJ1-1	CASSLKEYRENTEAFF	TGTGCCAGCAGCTTGAAAGAATACAGGGAGAACACTGAAGCTTTCTTT
TRBV6-5	.	TRBD2	TRBJ2-5	CASSSGPGGGETQYF	TGTGCCAGCAGTTCCGGACCGGGAGGAGGAGAGACCCAGTACTTC
TRBV10-3	once	.	TRBJ2-1	CAIRDPGIGEQFF	TGTGCCATCAGGGACCCAGGGATCGGTGAGCAGTTCTTC